The clone carrying this TCR beta chain has more than one count but fewer than ten. Its antigen is not known. This record comes from a study of T cells in Graves' hyperthyroidism and ophthalmopathy. Study-level findings and limits: Within blood appeared most thyroid clonotypes that had expanded above 0.001.

Trimming stripped 5 bases from V and 3 bases from J, with 13 bases between. The CDR3 runs 15 residues. Germline CDR1 reads SGHAT; CDR2 reads FQNNGV. Using RNA transcripts as the source, TCR beta CDR3 regions were amplified. The TCR CDR3 first-round RT-PCR relied on the HTBI primer set. Using its own MiXCR run on the multiplex PCR reads, TCRdb lists one record per CDR3 protein. Altogether under 750,000 distinct CDR3 sequences are present, under 20% being singletons, with the ten largest covering 16%. This receptor was identified in a woman between 50 and 59 years old with Graves' hyperthyroidism that later progressed to Graves' ophthalmopathy. Material: blood. The chain is built from TRBV11-2 and TRBJ2-2; D unclear. CDR3 in amino acids: CASSPSQPYTGELFF. CDR3 DNA: TGTGCCAGCAGCCCAAGTCAGCCTTACACCGGGGAGCTGTTTTTT. The full variable domain, with the rest looked up from reference TRBV11-2 and TRBJ2-2, is EAGVAQSPRYKIIEKRQSVAFWCNPISGHATLYWYQQILGQGPKLLIQFQNNGVVDDSQLPKDRFSAERLKGVDSTLKIQPAKLEDSAVYLCASSPSQPYTGELFFGEGSRLTVL.